The sequence of this T cell receptor beta chain was determined in a study of blood T cell repertoires in COVID-19. Study in general: Sites across the United States, Italy and Spain contributed samples from acute and convalescent COVID-19. T cells, B-cell-depleted T cells, or PBMCs supplied cDNA or gDNA.

In the original workflow: Nucleated cell counts were estimated from reference gene primer amplification. Method: immunoSEQ multiplex PCR; TCRdb's copy keeps in-frame clones and lacks some. Clone size and V and J calls were adopted from that table, with D and trimming inferred from the DNA. The sample records 200,000 to 250,000 clones, around 83% being singletons. Trimming cost V 0 bases and J 7 bases; bases outside gene matches: 11. Germline CDR1 is SGDLS and CDR2 is YYNGEE. This CDR3 region has 17 residues. Sequenced material: peripheral blood. The clonotype originates from a man aged 50-60 years with active or convalescent COVID-19. V usage is TRBV9 and J usage is TRBJ2-3, with 10 bases identical to TRBD2. The CDR3: CASSVVPLAGVRNTQYF. The CDR3 DNA is TGTGCCAGCAGCGTAGTCCCCCTAGCGGGGGTGCGGAATACGCAGTATTTT.